The sequence of this T cell receptor (beta chain) was determined in a study of liver allograft versus peripheral blood T cells. Study in general: Graft-liver T cell receptor repertoires were compared against recipient peripheral blood repertoires.

TCRdb re-analysed the reads in MiXCR, keeping a single row per CDR3 protein. The data contain 15,000 to 20,000 distinct CDR3 sequences, 20% to 25% of them singletons. Regarding the study as a whole: Intragraft T cell receptor repertoires of liver allografts were reported to differ from peripheral blood repertoires.

This clonotype qualifies as medium-sized. The antigen remains undetermined. The origin of this receptor is a human patient who had a liver transplant. The graft donor may have contributed some T cells.

In nucleotides, the CDR3 is TGTGCCAGCAGTTACTCGGGGACAGGACACTACGAGCAGTACTTC. Amino acid sequence: CASSYSGTGHYEQYF. The chain recombines TRBV6-6 with TRBJ2-7; 8 positions agree with TRBD1. V lost 0 bases and J lost 3; bases outside the gene matches: 4. The germline V gene encodes CDR1 MNHNY and CDR2 SVGAGI (reference sequence). This CDR3 has 15 amino acids.